A selection of T cell receptor beta chains follows, all from one sample in a study of shared clonotypes between healthy human individuals. This table comes from immunoSEQ multiplex PCR, and its TCRdb copy is limited to in-frame clones, with some not included. The table lists around 1.6 million clones, about 98% of them singletons, with 0.4% to 0.55% in the top ten. The sequencing input was naive CD4+ T cells sorted from blood. All receptors come from a man under 40 in good health. Each CDR3 is given with its conserved first and last residue.

TRBJ1-2 | TRBV4-2 | CASSLERGYTF
TRBJ2-3 | TRBV14 | CASSQDEIGGGYWRADTQYF
TRBJ2-2 | TRBV6-1 | CASSAAWGLAGQVGELFF
TRBJ2-1 | TRBV6-1 | CASSGVASHIGNEQFF
TRBJ2-1 | TRBV4-1 | CASSPRDRGRNEQFF
TRBJ1-1 | TRBV7-9 | CASSLAGTANTEAFF
TRBJ2-7 | TRBV5-1 | CASSREGLQPYEQYF
TRBJ2-1 | TRBV7-9 | CASSLGLDGDEQFF
TRBJ2-5 | TRBV7-4 | CASSLREQETQYF
TRBJ1-1 | TRBV11-3 | CASSQQPNTEAFF
TRBJ2-5 | TRBV5-1 | CASSFGQYQETQYF
TRBJ2-7 | TRBV5-4 | CASSFVAGEYGEQYF
TRBJ1-2 | TRBV6-4 | CASRSQGNGYTF
TRBJ2-2 | TRBV5-4 | CASTLQGTNTGELFF
TRBJ1-1 | TRBV7-2 | CASTLTSELEAFF
TRBJ1-1 | TRBV30 | CAWSRENTEAFF
TRBJ2-6 | TRBV30 | CAWRGLPGANVLTF
TRBJ1-2 | TRBV6-6 | CASNNASGRSSYGYTF
TRBJ2-6 | TRBV9 | CASSATGIGGANVLTF
TRBJ1-4 | TRBV5-1 | CASSLLTGWNEKLFF
TRBJ2-7 | TRBV6-5 | CASTYGLGIADEQYF
TRBJ2-1 | TRBV7-8 | CASSRDRVSGEQFF
TRBJ2-7 | TRBV19 | CASSTGTTQYF
TRBJ1-4 | TRBV5-8 | CASSLGGSEKLFF
TRBJ2-5 | TRBV11-2 | CASSLDFRSSGETQYF
TRBJ2-2 | TRBV27 | CASSFTTSGRVGELFF
TRBJ1-2 | TRBV5-1 | CASSGSVAGYTF
TRBJ2-2 | TRBV11-2 | CASSIRQGAQTGELFF
TRBJ2-3 | TRBV7-9 | CASSPGLAVTDTQYF
TRBJ2-5 | TRBV11-2 | CASSFRTEEETQYF
TRBJ2-1 | TRBV27 | CASSFLANSYNEQFF
TRBJ2-2 | TRBV2 | CASNRDRYNTGELFF
TRBJ1-5 | TRBV18 | CASSPIHGSNQPQHF